What follows describes a single T cell receptor beta chain. This entry belongs to a study of shared clonotypes between healthy human individuals. Study overall: Two women and a few men aged 18 to 49 served as donors. Each donor's CD4 naive and CD4 memory cells filled three plates apiece, CD8 naive two, and CD8 memory one.

With 4 bases removed from V and 2 bases from J, the gap between germline ends came to 16 bases. The germline V gene has CDR1 SGHRS and CDR2 YFSETQ. The CDR3 extends over 15 amino acids. Here immunoSEQ multiplex PCR was the method, and the copy in TCRdb shows in-frame clones only, minus some. This sample yields about 1.5 million clones, of which approximately 98% are seen a single time; 0.4% to 0.55% belongs to the top ten. The sequence was obtained from a man aged 30 to 39 in good health. Sequencing used naive CD4+ T cells sorted from blood. Documented subset: CD45RA+ positively selected. This chain links TRBV5-1 with TRBJ2-7, with D possibly called TRBD1 or TRBD2 (5 bases each). CDR3 in DNA: TGCGCCAGCAGCCCGGGGCTGTTTCCGACCTACGAGCAGTACTTC. This gives the protein CASSPGLFPTYEQYF.